This entry lists 6 T cell receptor beta chains sequenced from one sample in a study of blood T cell repertoires in COVID-19. The data were produced by immunoSEQ multiplex PCR, yet TCRdb's version contains in-frame clones alone and is incomplete. This table has just over 150,000 clones, approximately 80% appearing once. Sequencing was done on a sample of peripheral blood. The receptors derive from a man in his 60s with acute or convalescent COVID-19.

This chain links TRBV12-3 or TRBV12-4 with TRBJ2-3; D not resolved. The CDR3 totals 12 residues. The V gene lost 8 bases and the J gene lost 1 base, with 7 bases spanning the gap. The CDR3 reads CASQQGTDTQYF. The CDR3, as DNA: TGTGCCAGCCAACAAGGCACAGATACGCAGTATTTT.

The DNA of the CDR3 is TGTGCCAGCAGTGAAAAGACGGGTACCTACGAGCAGTACTTC. Protein: CASSEKTGTYEQYF. The chain carries TRBV2 and TRBJ2-7; unclear D gene. The CDR3 runs 14 residues. Trimming took 2 bases from V and 2 from J, leaving 10 bases between them. CDR1 is SNHLY, CDR2 FYNNEI, per germline.

The chain uses TRBV6-1 and TRBJ2-7; TRBD2 is a possible D gene (5 bases). This CDR3 comprises 18 residues. Between the trimmed V and J ends, which lost 3 bases and 4 bases, there was a span of 25 bases. Per the germline V gene, CDR1 is MNHNS and CDR2 is SASEGT. The CDR3: CASSEISSWLAETYEQYF. The CDR3 DNA follows: TGTGCCAGCAGTGAGATCTCGTCCTGGCTAGCCGAAACGTACGAGCAGTACTTC.

This chain uses TRBV2 with TRBJ1-3; no clear D gene. Trimming cost V 4 bases and J 6 bases, with 13 bases left between them. The germline V gene has CDR1 SNHLY and CDR2 FYNNEI. The CDR3 sequence is 14 residues long. The CDR3 coding sequence is TGTGCCAGCAGTGGTGCTCTAAATAAAAACACCATATATTTT. Translating gives CASSGALNKNTIYF.

V is TRBV7-2 and J is TRBJ1-5; the match to TRBD1 covers 9 bases. Germline V gene sequence: CDR1 SGHTA, CDR2 FQGNSA. The CDR3 contains 15 residues. V shed 6 bases, J shed 7 bases, and the junction held 10 bases outside the gene matches. CDR3 residues: CASRAGTGSGQPQHF. The CDR3 nucleotides are TGTGCCAGCAGGGCCGGGACAGGGAGTGGACAGCCCCAGCATTTT.

V gene TRBV12-3 or TRBV12-4 combines with J gene TRBJ1-2, with 8 bases identical to TRBD1. This CDR3 has 13 residues. V was clipped by 4 bases and J by 8 bases; unmatched bases: 6. DNA of the CDR3: TGTGCCAGCAGTTCAGGGGGCGCGAAGGGCTACACCTTC. Its translation: CASSSGGAKGYTF.